The 5 T cell receptor beta chains below come from one sample, sequenced in a study of regulatory T cells in long-lasting Graves disease. Library construction for TCR beta used iRepertoire HTBI primers and Arm-PCR of CDR3 regions. TCRdb re-called the multiplex PCR reads through MiXCR, storing one row per CDR3 protein. The data contain some 500,000 distinct CDR3 sequences, around 16% of them seen just once; the ten biggest clones take up roughly 25%. Time point in this sample: newly diagnosed GD, antithyroid drugs for less than 3 months. From RNA extracted from PBMCs, the TCR library was made. The same sample was also used in a study of T cells in Graves' hyperthyroidism and ophthalmopathy.

Sequencing was performed on peripheral blood mononuclear cells (PBMCs), taken at new diagnosis, from a patient treated with antithyroid drugs. The origin of the receptors is a woman aged 40-60 years with Graves disease.

This clonotype has just a few counts. J is TRBJ2-5 and V is TRBV27, with 10 bases aligning to TRBD2. CDR1 and CDR2 (germline): MNHEY, SMNVEV (reference sequence). V lost 9 bases and J lost 5; bases outside the gene matches: 6. CDR3 length equals 13 residues. The CDR3 DNA follows: TGTGCCAGGGGAGCGGGGGGGAACGAGACCCAGTACTTC. Encoded protein: CARGAGGNETQYF.

This clonotype was counted a few times. Being one base from a much bigger clone, this may be a read error. This sequence joins TRBV7-3 and TRBJ1-5; 8 bases fit TRBD1. From germline, CDR1 is SGHTA and CDR2 FQGTGA. The CDR3 has 15 residues. The CDR3 region is CTSSSRTGNNQPQHF. As DNA, the CDR3 is TGTACCAGCAGCTCAAGGACAGGGAACAATCAGCCCCAGCATTTT.

Remarks on this clonotype: Being one base from a much bigger clone, this may be a read error. This chain joins TRBV10-3 and TRBJ1-1; 8 nucleotides agree with TRBD1. The CDR3 length is 14 residues. The germline V gene encodes CDR1 ENHRY and CDR2 SYGVKD. V shed 11 bases and J 1 base; nucleotides not matched to a gene: 9. The DNA for the CDR3 is TGTGCCCCAACCCTAGACAGGGGGAACACTGAAGCTTTCTTT. Translating it yields CAPTLDRGNTEAFF.

This clonotype has ten or more counts. This chain connects TRBV12-3 or TRBV12-4 to TRBJ1-6; D is perhaps TRBD1 (6 bases). Between the trimmed V and J ends, which lost 6 bases and 8 bases, there was a span of 11 bases. The CDR3 is 13 residues long. The CDR3 here is CASRTGTDSPLHF. CDR3 DNA: TGTGCCAGCAGAACAGGGACGGATTCACCCCTCCACTTT.

There are many counts of this clonotype. This sequence joins TRBV4-2 and TRBJ2-7, with a tentative D call TRBD2 (6 bases). The V end was cut by 3 bases, the J end by 2 bases, with 11 bases between. The germline V gene has CDR1 LGHNA and CDR2 YNFKEQ. This CDR3 contains 14 residues. CDR3 region: CASSQEGLPYEQYF. CDR3 bases: TGTGCCAGCAGCCAGGAAGGACTACCCTACGAGCAGTACTTC.